This TCR beta chain was sequenced for a study of blood T cell repertoires in COVID-19. In the study overall: COVID-19 samples, acute and convalescent, were from the United States, Italy and Spain. The analysed material was cDNA or gDNA that came from T cells, B-cell-depleted T cells, or PBMCs.

In germline, CDR1 is SGHDN, CDR2 FVKESK. V shed 4 bases and J shed 4 bases, with 16 bases lying between them. CDR3 size: 15 residues. In the original processing: Estimated nucleated cell counts came from reference gene primer amplification. Repertoires were generated with immunoSEQ multiplex PCR, while TCRdb's copy carries only in-frame clones and drops some. Clonal size and the V and J genes are those of that table, whereas D and trimming came from the DNA. The data contain approximately 160,000 clones, over 70% of them singletons. Sequenced input: peripheral blood. The V gene is TRBV14, the J gene TRBJ1-1; no definite D call. This TCR came from a woman of 80 years or more with active or convalescent COVID-19. CDR3 amino acids: CASSPVAGGGTEAFF. CDR3 coding DNA: TGTGCCAGCAGCCCGGTTGCGGGTGGTGGCACTGAAGCTTTCTTT.